Following are 32 T cell receptor beta chains from one sample sequenced in a study of shared clonotypes between healthy human individuals. CD45RO-negative cells were positively selected for CCR7, leaving out terminally differentiated effector memory CD45RA+ cells. Profiling relied on immunoSEQ multiplex PCR, and the TCRdb table lists in-frame clones only, not all of them. The repertoire holds about 1,900,000 clones, around 96% seen once, with around 1.2% in the top ten. The sample taken for sequencing was naive CD8+ T cells sorted from blood. Receptors were obtained from a man between 18 and 29 years old in good health.

The V and J genes are TRBV6-1 and TRBJ2-1; D remains ambiguous. Germline V gene sequence: CDR1 MNHNS, CDR2 SASEGT. The CDR3 spans 14 residues. V dropped 2 bases and J dropped 4 bases, with 9 bases sitting between them. CDR3 nucleotide sequence: TGTGCCAGCAGTGAACGCCCAGTATACAATGAGCAGTTCTTC. Translating it yields CASSERPVYNEQFF.

The chain recombines TRBV2 with TRBJ2-2; TRBD1 matches at 7 bases. CDR3 length equals 17 residues. The V gene end was trimmed by 2 bases and the J gene end by 0 bases; junction bases not matched to a gene: 6. Germline CDR1 is SNHLY and CDR2 is FYNNEI. The CDR3: CASSEQGVTANTGELFF. The DNA of the CDR3 is TGTGCCAGCAGTGAACAGGGGGTGACAGCGAACACCGGGGAGCTGTTTTTT.

This chain joins TRBV9 and TRBJ2-2; 7 bases agree with TRBD2. Trimming cost V 2 bases and J 2 bases; bases outside gene matches: 6. The V gene's germline CDR1 is SGDLS and CDR2 YYNGEE. The CDR3 has 16 residues. The CDR3 region has the DNA TGTGCCAGCAGCGTCGGGGGGAATCTTAACACCGGGGAGCTGTTTTTT. Protein: CASSVGGNLNTGELFF.

V usage is TRBV28 and J usage is TRBJ1-3, with D unresolved. V lost 2 bases, J lost 1 base, and 12 bases lay in between. The CDR3 spans 16 residues. Germline V lookup: CDR1 MDHEN, CDR2 SYDVKM. DNA of the CDR3: TGTGCCAGCAGTTTAAGGCCTCAGGATTCTGGAAACACCATATATTTT. Translation: CASSLRPQDSGNTIYF.

The chain carries TRBV4-1 and TRBJ2-3, with 8 bases fitting TRBD1. The trim removed 2 bases at V and 7 bases at J, leaving 2 bases unmatched. The CDR3 runs to 13 residues. The V gene's germline CDR1 is MGHRA and CDR2 YSYEKL. This CDR3 reads CASSQWTGNTQYF. The CDR3 DNA follows: TGCGCCAGCAGCCAATGGACAGGGAATACGCAGTATTTT.

The chain couples TRBV29-1 to TRBJ2-1; 16 nucleotides align to TRBD2. Germline lookup yields CDR1 SQVTM and CDR2 ANQGSEA. The ends lost 3 bases at V and 1 base at J; junction bases unmatched: 3. The CDR3 totals 17 residues. The CDR3, as DNA: TGCAGCGTTGAGGGACTAGCGGGGGGGCATTCCTACAATGAGCAGTTCTTC. Its protein is CSVEGLAGGHSYNEQFF.

The J gene is TRBJ2-7, the V gene TRBV10-2; 7 bases fit TRBD1. The CDR3 has 14 residues. In germline, CDR1 is WSHSY, CDR2 SAAADI. The J segment lost 1 base and the V segment lost 4 bases, leaving 4 bases of the junction unmatched. CDR3 in DNA: TGCGCCAGCAGTGGAACAGGGGAGTCCTACGAGCAGTACTTC. This gives the protein CASSGTGESYEQYF.

This clone appeared a single time. The chain uses TRBV30 and TRBJ2-1, with D hard to call. In germline, CDR1 is GTSNPN, CDR2 SVGIG (reference sequence). V shed 8 bases and J shed 7 bases, with 3 bases lying between them. The CDR3 has 8 residues. In DNA form, the CDR3 reads TGTGCCCTGAATGAGCAGTTCTTC. Its protein is CALNEQFF.

The chain links TRBV11-2 to TRBJ1-3; TRBD1 might be the D (6 bases). Deletions cut 2 bases from V and 0 bases from J, with 11 bases between. The CDR3 loop spans 16 amino acids. Germline values: CDR1 SGHAT, CDR2 FQNNGV. CDR3 region: CASSLTGSDSGNTIYF. The CDR3 DNA follows: TGTGCCAGCAGCTTAACAGGGTCCGACTCTGGAAACACCATATATTTT. The full variable domain, rest sourced from reference TRBV11-2 and TRBJ1-3, is EAGVAQSPRYKIIEKRQSVAFWCNPISGHATLYWYQQILGQGPKLLIQFQNNGVVDDSQLPKDRFSAERLKGVDSTLKIQPAKLEDSAVYLCASSLTGSDSGNTIYFGEGSWLTVV.

The chain links TRBV11-2 to TRBJ2-5, with D tentatively TRBD1 (6 bases). This CDR3 contains 15 residues. Trimming stripped 1 base from V and 1 base from J, with 10 bases between. CDR1 SGHAT and CDR2 FQNNGV come from the germline V gene. The CDR3 bases are TGTGCCAGCAGCTTAGTAGGGACACCCCAAGAGACCCAGTACTTC. Amino acid sequence: CASSLVGTPQETQYF.

As concerns this clone: The same CDR3 also results from other DNA sequences found in this sample. The rearrangement joins TRBV9 to TRBJ2-7; 8 bases are a match to TRBD2. The junction had 5 bases not matched to a gene; V was cut back by 2 bases and J by 7 bases. Germline V gene lookup returns CDR1 SGDLS and CDR2 YYNGEE. The CDR3 has 13 amino acids. CDR3 in DNA: TGTGCCAGCAGCGTCAGCGGGAGTTATGAGCAGTACTTC. Its protein is CASSVSGSYEQYF.

The chain carries TRBV30 and TRBJ2-3; D is unclear. In germline, CDR1 is GTSNPN, CDR2 SVGIG (reference sequence). The CDR3 length is 11 residues. Trimming stripped 1 base from V and 7 bases from J, with 6 bases between. CDR3 bases: TGTGCCTGGAGTGGCGGAAATACGCAGTATTTT. It encodes CAWSGGNTQYF.

This clone is a singleton in its sample. CDR3: CASSRGGHNQPQHF. CDR3 bases: TGTGCCAGCAGCCGAGGGGGCCACAATCAGCCCCAGCATTTT. The chain is built from TRBV5-6 and TRBJ1-5, with 7 bases that match TRBD1. V lost 4 bases to trimming and J lost 3 bases; unmatched junction nucleotides: 4. The V gene's germline CDR1 is SGHDT and CDR2 YYEEEE. This CDR3 is 14 amino acids long. The variable domain in full, with the rest retrieved from reference TRBV5-6 and TRBJ1-5, is DAGVTQSPTHLIKTRGQQVTLRCSPKSGHDTVSWYQQALGQGPQFIFQYYEEEERQRGNFPDRFSGHQFPNYSSELNVNALLLGDSALYLCASSRGGHNQPQHFGDGTRLSIL.

CDR3 residues: CASSLSIPLAGGIRPYF. The CDR3 DNA is TGTGCCAGCAGTTTATCGATTCCTCTAGCGGGGGGGATCCGGCCCTATTTT. V is TRBV27 and J is TRBJ2-3; 12 positions agree with TRBD2. This CDR3 is built from 17 residues. V gave up 0 bases and J gave up 15 bases; unmatched junction bases: 16. Germline V gene data show CDR1 as MNHEY and CDR2 as SMNVEV (reference sequence).

This chain joins TRBV2 and TRBJ1-1; a weak D match, TRBD1 (6 bases). In germline, CDR1 is SNHLY, CDR2 FYNNEI. The CDR3 sequence is 15 residues long. Trimming removed 8 bases from V and 5 bases from J, with 21 bases in between. Here the CDR3 reads CASLEFTAGDTEAFF. CDR3 nucleotide sequence: TGTGCCAGCCTGGAATTTACCGCAGGGGATACTGAAGCTTTCTTT.

J is TRBJ2-3 and V is TRBV7-8; 9 positions agree with TRBD1. The CDR3 consists of 14 residues. V lost 5 bases, J lost 5 bases, and 5 bases stayed unmatched. Germline V gene data show CDR1 as SGHVS and CDR2 as FQNEAQ. CDR3 in amino acids: CASSPGQGQDTQYF. CDR3 nucleotide sequence: TGTGCCAGCAGCCCCGGACAGGGGCAAGATACGCAGTATTTT.

The rearrangement joins TRBV7-9 to TRBJ2-5; D may be TRBD1 (5 bases). V lost 5 bases to trimming and J lost 3 bases, with 22 bases between them. The V gene's germline CDR1 is SEHNR and CDR2 FQNEAQ (reference sequence). The CDR3 has 17 amino acids. In DNA form, the CDR3 reads TGTGCCAGCAGCAGTCGAGGACACGCAGACGAAAAAGAGACCCAGTACTTC. Amino acid sequence: CASSSRGHADEKETQYF.

The chain combines TRBV27 with TRBJ2-7; a weak D match, TRBD2 (6 bases). This CDR3 has 14 amino acids. Trimming took 2 bases from V and 5 from J, leaving 13 bases between them. Germline assignment: CDR1 MNHEY and CDR2 SMNVEV (reference sequence). CDR3 loop: CASSLRGAPDEQYF. CDR3 coding DNA: TGTGCCAGCAGTTTACGCGGGGCTCCTGACGAGCAGTACTTC.

Points on this clone: At the DNA level, this CDR3 is encoded by other sequences in the same sample as well. The chain combines TRBV5-4 with TRBJ2-3; 10 bases are shared with TRBD2. The germline CDR1 and CDR2 sequences are SGHNT and YYREEE (reference sequence). There are 15 residues in the CDR3. Losses at the gene ends were 2 bases for V and 2 bases for J; bases not matched to a gene: 2. The CDR3 protein is CASSFSGGPTDTQYF. Here the CDR3 DNA reads TGTGCCAGCAGCTTTAGCGGGGGGCCCACAGATACGCAGTATTTT. Together with reference TRBV5-4 and TRBJ2-3, the CDR3 gives the full variable domain: ETGVTQSPTHLIKTRGQQVTLRCSSQSGHNTVSWYQQALGQGPQFIFQYYREEENGRGNFPPRFSGLQFPNYSSELNVNALELDDSALYLCASSFSGGPTDTQYFGPGTRLTVL.

This chain joins TRBV4-1 and TRBJ2-1, with 7 bases lining up with TRBD2. The length of the CDR3 is 13 residues. After removal of 0 bases from V and 9 bases from J, the junction contained 2 bases not matched to a gene. Germline V gene lookup returns CDR1 MGHRA and CDR2 YSYEKL. CDR3 DNA sequence: TGCGCCAGCAGCCAAGATTGGGGGGGTGAGCAGTTCTTC. This codes for CASSQDWGGEQFF.

The V gene is TRBV4-3, the J gene TRBJ1-2; no clear D. V lost 1 base and J lost 6, with 15 bases in between. The CDR3 is made up of 15 amino acids. The germline V gene encodes CDR1 LGHNA and CDR2 YSLEER. The CDR3 region is CASSQVEGGSDGYTF. The CDR3 DNA reads as TGCGCCAGCAGCCAAGTCGAAGGAGGGTCCGATGGCTACACCTTC.

The V gene is TRBV4-3, the J gene TRBJ2-2; TRBD2 agrees at 7 bases. This CDR3 contains 16 residues. Germline V CDR1 and CDR2: LGHNA, YSLEER. With 1 base clipped from V and 2 bases from J, the junction kept 4 bases outside the gene matches. Here the CDR3 reads CASSQVPGGNTGELFF. CDR3 sequence (DNA): TGCGCCAGCAGCCAAGTTCCGGGAGGTAACACCGGGGAGCTGTTTTTT.

V usage is TRBV6-1 and J usage is TRBJ1-5; D unresolved. The CDR3 is 18 residues long. The ends were cut back, 2 bases at V and 4 bases at J, with 21 bases in the middle. Germline values: CDR1 MNHNS, CDR2 SASEGT. The CDR3 loop is CASSEKFGGQPSNQPQHF. The CDR3 region has the DNA TGTGCCAGCAGTGAAAAGTTCGGCGGGCAGCCCTCGAATCAGCCCCAGCATTTT.

CDR3 in DNA: TGTGCCAGCAGCCACGGGGTAGCGGGAGAGATCGATGAGCAGTTCTTC. Translated, it gives CASSHGVAGEIDEQFF. The chain recombines TRBV4-2 with TRBJ2-1, with 9 bases fitting TRBD2. With V trimmed by 3 bases and J by 8 bases, 11 bases remained unmatched. CDR3 length: 16 amino acids. Germline values: CDR1 LGHNA, CDR2 YNFKEQ.

In this sample, this clone turned up once. The rearrangement joins TRBV27 to TRBJ1-2, with 10 bases lining up with TRBD1. This CDR3 is built from 16 residues. Germline V gives CDR1 MNHEY, CDR2 SMNVEV (reference sequence). Trimming cost V 6 bases and J 3 bases; bases outside gene matches: 10. This CDR3 reads CASRMYMTGGYYGYTF. The CDR3, as DNA: TGTGCCAGCAGGATGTACATGACAGGGGGCTACTATGGCTACACCTTC.

The chain combines TRBV5-6 with TRBJ2-2; possible D gene TRBD2, 6 bases. CDR3 size: 12 residues. Germline values: CDR1 SGHDT, CDR2 YYEEEE. V lost 5 bases, J lost 6 bases, and 8 bases lay in between. As DNA, the CDR3 is TGTGCCAGCAGATGGGAGGCCGGGGAGCTGTTTTTT. Translation: CASRWEAGELFF.

V and J are TRBV10-3 and TRBJ2-7; 7 bases fit TRBD1. The CDR3 length is 17 residues. Germline CDR1 is ENHRY and CDR2 is SYGVKD. The J segment lost 0 bases and the V segment lost 2 bases, leaving 10 bases of the junction unmatched. The CDR3 region has the DNA TGTGCCATCAGTGAGCCGAGTGGACAGGTCAACTCCTACGAGCAGTACTTC. Translation: CAISEPSGQVNSYEQYF.

This chain links TRBV29-1 with TRBJ1-1; D is perhaps TRBD1 (6 bases). Germline CDR1 reads SQVTM; CDR2 reads ANQGSEA. The germline V and J ends were trimmed by 6 bases and 1 base, with 12 bases remaining between them. This CDR3 has 13 amino acids. Here the CDR3 DNA reads TGCAGCGTGCCGGGACACCAGAACACTGAAGCTTTCTTT. It is translated as CSVPGHQNTEAFF.

J is TRBJ1-1 and V is TRBV28, with TRBD1 as a possible D gene (6 bases). This CDR3 is built from 15 residues. CDR1 and CDR2 (germline): MDHEN, SYDVKM. The germline V and J ends were trimmed by 2 bases and 3 bases, with 13 bases remaining between them. This CDR3 is CASSLTGKGDTEAFF. In nucleotides, the CDR3 is TGTGCCAGCAGTTTAACAGGGAAAGGGGACACTGAAGCTTTCTTT.

The J gene is TRBJ1-1, the V gene TRBV6-5; the D is unclear. CDR3 length: 15 amino acids. V lost 6 bases and J 1 base, leaving 15 bases between the germline ends. The germline V gene encodes CDR1 MNHEY and CDR2 SVGAGI. The CDR3 here is CASSLQRGTNTEAFF. CDR3 nucleotides: TGTGCCAGCAGCCTCCAGCGGGGAACGAACACTGAAGCTTTCTTT.

The chain couples TRBV6-5 to TRBJ2-3; D gene uncertain. The CDR3 is 13 amino acids. Trimming cost V 7 bases and J 0 bases, with 8 bases left between them. CDR1 and CDR2 (germline): MNHEY, SVGAGI. The CDR3 sequence is CASKLGSTDTQYF. For the CDR3, the DNA is TGTGCCAGCAAGCTCGGGAGCACAGATACGCAGTATTTT.

This sequence joins TRBV7-8 and TRBJ2-5; no firm D call. Germline V lookup: CDR1 SGHVS, CDR2 FQNEAQ. The V gene lost 1 base and the J gene lost 1 base, with 10 bases spanning the gap. This CDR3 contains 15 residues. The CDR3 sequence is CASSLDGGIQETQYF. The CDR3 nucleotides are TGTGCCAGCAGCTTAGATGGCGGAATCCAAGAGACCCAGTACTTC. Looking up the rest from reference TRBV7-8 and TRBJ2-5 gives the full variable domain: GAGVSQSPRYKVAKRGQDVALRCDPISGHVSLFWYQQALGQGPEFLTYFQNEAQLDKSGLPSDRFFAERPEGSVSTLKIQRTQQEDSAVYLCASSLDGGIQETQYFGPGTRLLVL.